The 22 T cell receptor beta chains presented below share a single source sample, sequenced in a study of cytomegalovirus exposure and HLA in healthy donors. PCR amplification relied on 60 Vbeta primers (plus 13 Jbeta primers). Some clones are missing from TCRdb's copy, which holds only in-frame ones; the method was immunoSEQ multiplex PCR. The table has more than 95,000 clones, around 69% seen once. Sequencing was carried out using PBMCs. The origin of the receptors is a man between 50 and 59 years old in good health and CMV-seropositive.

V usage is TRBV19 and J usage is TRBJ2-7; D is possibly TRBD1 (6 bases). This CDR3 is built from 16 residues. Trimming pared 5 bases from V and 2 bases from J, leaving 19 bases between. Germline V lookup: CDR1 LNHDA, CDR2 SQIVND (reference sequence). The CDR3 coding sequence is TGTGCCAGTAGTCCCTTTTATGAAGGGGGAACCTACGAGCAGTACTTC. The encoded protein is CASSPFYEGGTYEQYF.

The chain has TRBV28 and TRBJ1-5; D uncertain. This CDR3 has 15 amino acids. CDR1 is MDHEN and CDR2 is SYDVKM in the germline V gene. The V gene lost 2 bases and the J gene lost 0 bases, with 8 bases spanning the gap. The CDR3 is CASSLRAYSNQPQHF. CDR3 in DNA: TGTGCCAGCAGTTTAAGAGCTTATAGCAATCAGCCCCAGCATTTT.

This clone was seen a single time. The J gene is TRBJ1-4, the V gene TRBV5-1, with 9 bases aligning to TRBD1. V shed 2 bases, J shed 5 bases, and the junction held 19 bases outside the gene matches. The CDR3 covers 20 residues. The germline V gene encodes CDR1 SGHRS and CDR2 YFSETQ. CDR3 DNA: TGCGCCAGCAGCTTACTACCGGGACACAGGGGGCCATTGTCCAATGAAAAACTGTTTTTT. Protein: CASSLLPGHRGPLSNEKLFF.

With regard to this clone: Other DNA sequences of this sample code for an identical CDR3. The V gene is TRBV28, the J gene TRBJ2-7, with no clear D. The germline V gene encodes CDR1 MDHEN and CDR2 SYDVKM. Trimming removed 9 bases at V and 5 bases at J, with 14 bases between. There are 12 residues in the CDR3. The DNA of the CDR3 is TGTGCCAGTTACACCCAGCTAGACGAGCAGTACTTC. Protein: CASYTQLDEQYF.

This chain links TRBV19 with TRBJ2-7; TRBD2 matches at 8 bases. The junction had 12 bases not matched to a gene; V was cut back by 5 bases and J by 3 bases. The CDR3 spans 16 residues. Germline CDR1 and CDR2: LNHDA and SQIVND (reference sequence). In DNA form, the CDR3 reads TGTGCCAGTAGTTCCCAACTCAGGCGGGGGGTCTACGAGCAGTACTTC. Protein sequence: CASSSQLRRGVYEQYF.

The CDR3 DNA follows: TGTGCCAGTAGTATATCTAGGGCCTCGGGGGGGGAGCAGTTCTTC. Its translation: CASSISRASGGEQFF. The V gene is TRBV19, the J gene TRBJ2-1; 8 nucleotides agree with TRBD2. CDR1 is LNHDA and CDR2 is SQIVND in the germline V gene (reference sequence). The V segment lost 2 bases and the J segment 10 bases; nucleotides outside the gene matches: 10. The CDR3 length is 15 residues.

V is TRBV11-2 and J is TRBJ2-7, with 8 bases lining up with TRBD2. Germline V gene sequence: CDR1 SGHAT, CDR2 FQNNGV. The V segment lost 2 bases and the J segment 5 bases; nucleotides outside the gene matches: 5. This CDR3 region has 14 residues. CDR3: CASSLTAGVNEQYF. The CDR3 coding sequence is TGTGCCAGCAGCTTAACAGCGGGAGTGAACGAGCAGTACTTC.

The CDR3 DNA sequence: TGCGCCAGCAGCTTAAATGCAGGGGGCACAGATACGCAGTATTTT. Protein sequence: CASSLNAGGTDTQYF. The chain joins TRBV5-1 to TRBJ2-3; D is possibly TRBD1 (6 bases). Germline V lookup: CDR1 SGHRS, CDR2 YFSETQ. V lost 2 bases and J lost 1, with 11 bases in between. CDR3 length: 15 amino acids.

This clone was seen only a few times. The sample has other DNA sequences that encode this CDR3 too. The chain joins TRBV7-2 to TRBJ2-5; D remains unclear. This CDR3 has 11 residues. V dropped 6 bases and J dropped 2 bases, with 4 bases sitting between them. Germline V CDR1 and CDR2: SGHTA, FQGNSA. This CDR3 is CASRRQETQYF. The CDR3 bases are TGTGCCAGCAGGCGTCAAGAGACCCAGTACTTC. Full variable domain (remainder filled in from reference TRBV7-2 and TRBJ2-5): GAGVSQSPSNKVTEKGKDVELRCDPISGHTALYWYRQSLGQGLEFLIYFQGNSAPDKSGLPSDRFSAERTGGSVSTLTIQRTQQEDSAVYLCASRRQETQYFGPGTRLLVL.

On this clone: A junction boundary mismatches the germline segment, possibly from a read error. In DNA, the CDR3 is TGCGCCAGCAATCAAGATACCTTGAGTGACTATGGCTACACCTTC. Residues: CASNQDTLSDYGYTF. The V and J genes are TRBV23-1 and TRBJ1-2, with unresolved D. TRBV23-1 is given ORF status, its function remaining uncertain. The length of the CDR3 is 15 residues.

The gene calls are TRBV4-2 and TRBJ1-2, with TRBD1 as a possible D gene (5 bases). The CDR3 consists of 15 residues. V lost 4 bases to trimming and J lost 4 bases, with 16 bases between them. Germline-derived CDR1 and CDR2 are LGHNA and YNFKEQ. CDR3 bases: TGTGCCAGCAGCCCGGGGGAGACGGCGACCTATGGCTACACCTTC. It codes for CASSPGETATYGYTF.

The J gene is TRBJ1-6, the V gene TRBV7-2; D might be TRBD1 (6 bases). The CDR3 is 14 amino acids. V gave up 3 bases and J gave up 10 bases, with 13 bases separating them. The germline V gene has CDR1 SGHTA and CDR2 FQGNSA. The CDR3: CASSFTRGSSPLHF. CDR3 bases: TGTGCCAGCAGCTTTACCAGGGGAAGCTCACCCCTCCACTTT.

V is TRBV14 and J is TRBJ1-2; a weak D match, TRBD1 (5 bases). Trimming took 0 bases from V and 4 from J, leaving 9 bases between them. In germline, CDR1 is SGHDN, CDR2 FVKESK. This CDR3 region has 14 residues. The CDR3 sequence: CASSQDRAIYGYTF. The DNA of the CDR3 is TGTGCCAGCAGCCAAGACAGGGCCATCTATGGCTACACCTTC.

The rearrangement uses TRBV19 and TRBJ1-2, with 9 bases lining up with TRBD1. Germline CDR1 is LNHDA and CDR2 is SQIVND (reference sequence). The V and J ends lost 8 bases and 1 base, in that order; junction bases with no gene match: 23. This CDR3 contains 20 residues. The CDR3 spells CASRRPSGQGLGQDNYGYTF. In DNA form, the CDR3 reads TGTGCCAGTCGTAGACCGTCGGGACAGGGATTGGGTCAAGATAACTATGGCTACACCTTC. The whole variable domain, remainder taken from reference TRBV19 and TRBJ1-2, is DGGITQSPKYLFRKEGQNVTLSCEQNLNHDAMYWYRQDPGQGLRLIYYSQIVNDFQKGDIAEGYSVSREKKESFPLTVTSAQKNPTAFYLCASRRPSGQGLGQDNYGYTFGSGTRLTVV.

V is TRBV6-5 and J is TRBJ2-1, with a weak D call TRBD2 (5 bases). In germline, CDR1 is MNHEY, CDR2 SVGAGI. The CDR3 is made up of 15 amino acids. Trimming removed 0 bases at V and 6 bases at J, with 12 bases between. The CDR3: CASSYSLGRSNEQFF. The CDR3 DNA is TGTGCCAGCAGTTACTCCTTAGGGAGATCCAATGAGCAGTTCTTC.

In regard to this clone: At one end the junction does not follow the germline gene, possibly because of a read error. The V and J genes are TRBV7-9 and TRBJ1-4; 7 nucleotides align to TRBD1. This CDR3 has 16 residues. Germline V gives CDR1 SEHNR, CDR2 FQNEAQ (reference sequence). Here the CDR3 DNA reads TGTTCCAGCAGCTTAGGACAGGTCGCAACTAATGAAAAACTGTTTTTT. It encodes CSSSLGQVATNEKLFF.

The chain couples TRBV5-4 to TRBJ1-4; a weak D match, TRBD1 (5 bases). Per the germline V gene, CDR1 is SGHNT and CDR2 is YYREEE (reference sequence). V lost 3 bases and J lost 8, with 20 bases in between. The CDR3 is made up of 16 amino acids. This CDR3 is CASSSGDGRAVEKLFF. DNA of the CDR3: TGTGCCAGCAGCTCGGGGGACGGCAGGGCGGTAGAAAAACTGTTTTTT.

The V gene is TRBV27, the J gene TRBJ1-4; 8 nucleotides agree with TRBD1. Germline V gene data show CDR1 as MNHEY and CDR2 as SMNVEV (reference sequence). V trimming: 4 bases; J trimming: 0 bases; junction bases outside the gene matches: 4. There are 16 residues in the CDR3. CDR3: CASSSAGGSTNEKLFF. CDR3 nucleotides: TGTGCCAGCAGTTCGGCAGGGGGCTCAACTAATGAAAAACTGTTTTTT. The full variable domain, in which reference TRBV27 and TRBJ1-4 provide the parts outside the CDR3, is EAQVTQNPRYLITVTGKKLTVTCSQNMNHEYMSWYRQDPGLGLRQIYYSMNVEVTDKGDVPEGYKVSRKEKRNFPLILESPSPNQTSLYFCASSSAGGSTNEKLFFGSGTQLSVL.

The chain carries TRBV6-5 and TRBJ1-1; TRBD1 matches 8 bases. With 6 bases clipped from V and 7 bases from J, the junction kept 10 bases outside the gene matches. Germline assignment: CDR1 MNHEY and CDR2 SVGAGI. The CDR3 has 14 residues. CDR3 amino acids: CASRDRERNFEAFF. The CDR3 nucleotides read TGTGCCAGCAGGGACAGGGAACGGAACTTTGAAGCTTTCTTT.

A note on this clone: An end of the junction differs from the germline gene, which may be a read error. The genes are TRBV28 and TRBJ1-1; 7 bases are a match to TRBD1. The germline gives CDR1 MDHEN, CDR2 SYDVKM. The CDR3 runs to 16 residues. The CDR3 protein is CASSLGRAGGNTAAFF. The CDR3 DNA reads TGTGCCAGCAGTTTAGGTAGGGCAGGGGGGAACACTGCAGCTTTCTTT.

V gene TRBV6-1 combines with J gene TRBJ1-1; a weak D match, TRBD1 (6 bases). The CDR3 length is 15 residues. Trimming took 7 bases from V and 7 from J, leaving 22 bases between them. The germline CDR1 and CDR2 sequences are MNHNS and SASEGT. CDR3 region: CASILSRQAPHEAFF. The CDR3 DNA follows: TGTGCCAGCATCCTCTCACGACAGGCGCCGCATGAAGCTTTCTTT.

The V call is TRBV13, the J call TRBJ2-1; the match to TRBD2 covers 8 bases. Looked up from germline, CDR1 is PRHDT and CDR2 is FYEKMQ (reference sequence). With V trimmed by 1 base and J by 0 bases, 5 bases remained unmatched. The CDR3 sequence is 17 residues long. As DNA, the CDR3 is TGTGCCAGCAGCTTAGTATCGGGGGGGAACTCCTACAATGAGCAGTTCTTC. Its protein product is CASSLVSGGNSYNEQFF. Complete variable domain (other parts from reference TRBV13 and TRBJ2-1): AAGVIQSPRHLIKEKRETATLKCYPIPRHDTVYWYQQGPGQDPQFLISFYEKMQSDKGSIPDRFSAQQFSDYHSELNMSSLELGDSALYFCASSLVSGGNSYNEQFFGPGTRLTVL.